The rows below give T cell receptor beta chains drawn from one sample of a study of regulatory T cells in long-lasting Graves disease. TCRdb reprocessed the multiplex PCR reads via MiXCR and lists one record per CDR3 protein. There are approximately 360,000 distinct CDR3 sequences in the sample; around 11% occur only once, and over 15% lies in the top ten. This sample was also put to use in a study of T cells in Graves' hyperthyroidism and ophthalmopathy.

The source was peripheral blood mononuclear cells (PBMCs), collected at new diagnosis, from a patient treated with antithyroid drugs. These receptors all stem from a woman aged 18-29 years with Graves disease. The CDR3 runs from the conserved cysteine through the conserved F or W. The D gene is left open where the match is weak. Not all rows give a size; the values are once, few, many and, for expanded clones, a class.

TRBJ1-1 . TRBV28 many CASSSLRQKTEAFF TGTGCCAGCAGTTCTCTTCGACAGAAAACTGAAGCTTTCTTT
TRBJ2-3 . TRBV29-1 many CSVHRLSDTQYF TGCAGCGTCCACAGACTATCAGATACGCAGTATTTT
TRBJ2-3 TRBD2 TRBV13 many CASSPSGGHTDTQYF TGTGCCAGCAGCCCTAGCGGGGGACACACAGATACGCAGTATTTT
TRBJ1-4 . TRBV5-8 many CASSQMDGYNEKLFF TGTGCCAGCAGCCAGATGGACGGATATAATGAAAAACTGTTTTTT
TRBJ2-3 . TRBV2 many CATLKGGALRPSTDTQYF TGTGCCACCTTAAAAGGGGGGGCGCTTCGACCTAGCACAGATACGCAGTATTTT
TRBJ1-1 . TRBV11-1 many CASSPGAWTEAFF TGTGCCAGCAGCCCCGGTGCCTGGACTGAAGCTTTCTTT
TRBJ2-5 . TRBV19 . CASSNAGAGETQYF TGTGCCAGTAGCAACGCAGGGGCGGGGGAGACCCAGTACTTC
TRBJ1-3 . TRBV19 . CASSSNIYGNTIYF TGTGCCAGTAGTTCCAACATCTATGGAAACACCATATATTTT
TRBJ1-5 . TRBV12-5 many CASGFWGVQPQHF TGTGCTAGTGGTTTTTGGGGGGTTCAGCCCCAGCATTTT
TRBJ2-5 TRBD2 TRBV28 many CASSSRLAGLTLQETQYF TGTGCCAGCAGTTCCAGACTAGCGGGACTCACACTCCAAGAGACCCAGTACTTC
TRBJ1-5 . TRBV20-1 . CSAARGPNQPQHF TGCAGTGCCGCAAGGGGACCGAATCAGCCCCAGCATTTT
TRBJ1-5 . TRBV6-2/TRBV6-3 many CASAQGGADNQPQHF TGTGCCAGCGCTCAAGGGGGGGCCGACAATCAGCCCCAGCATTTT
TRBJ2-5 . TRBV4-3 few CASSQDILSYETQYF TGCGCCAGCAGCCAAGATATTCTTTCGTACGAGACCCAGTACTTC
TRBJ2-7 TRBD1 TRBV4-3 . CASSQDRDRGLLGDEQYF TGCGCCAGCAGCCAAGACCGGGACAGGGGGCTTCTAGGCGACGAGCAGTACTTC
TRBJ2-7 . TRBV27 many CASSPADLLGQYF TGTGCCAGCAGCCCCGCGGACCTCCTGGGGCAGTACTTC
TRBJ1-1 . TRBV6-2/TRBV6-3 . CASSYGSPGLSQLNTEAFF TGTGCCAGCAGTTACGGGTCGCCGGGACTTTCGCAACTGAACACTGAAGCTTTCTTT
TRBJ2-5 . TRBV10-3 . CAISESGGARETQYF TGTGCCATCAGTGAGTCCGGAGGGGCCAGAGAGACCCAGTACTTC
TRBJ1-1 TRBD1 TRBV30 many CAWSYRGPLQAFF TGTGCCTGGAGTTACAGGGGGCCTTTGCAAGCTTTCTTT
TRBJ1-1 TRBD1 TRBV7-8 many CASSFRDRVNTEAFF TGTGCCAGCAGCTTCCGGGACAGGGTGAACACTGAAGCTTTCTTT
TRBJ1-5 . TRBV20-1 many CSARDGSYSNQPQHF TGCAGTGCTAGAGATGGCAGCTATAGCAATCAGCCCCAGCATTTT